This T cell receptor (beta chain) was obtained from a study of blood T cell repertoires in COVID-19. As for the study in general: COVID-19 samples from acute and convalescent phases originated in the United States, Italy and Spain. Sample material is recorded as cDNA or gDNA derived from T cells, B-cell-depleted T cells, or PBMCs.

After removal of 4 bases from V and 4 bases from J, the junction contained 16 bases not matched to a gene. Germline lookup yields CDR1 SGHRS and CDR2 YFSETQ. This CDR3 is built from 19 residues. Original methodology: Using reference gene primer amplification, nucleated cell counts were estimated. Sequencing used immunoSEQ multiplex PCR; TCRdb keeps in-frame clones, though not all of them. V and J calls and clone size are as listed in that table; D and trimming were resolved from the DNA. The table includes 150,000 or so clones, 75% to 90% detected once. This sequence originates from a man in his 60s with active or convalescent COVID-19. The chain links TRBV5-1 to TRBJ2-2; 10 bases agree with TRBD1. The sequenced material came from peripheral blood. The CDR3 loop is CASSRGDRGIGGSTGELFF. In nucleotides, the CDR3 is TGCGCCAGCAGCCGAGGGGACAGGGGTATAGGAGGATCCACCGGGGAGCTGTTTTTT. The full variable domain, its missing parts supplied by reference TRBV5-1 and TRBJ2-2, is KAGVTQTPRYLIKTRGQQVTLSCSPISGHRSVSWYQQTPGQGLQFLFEYFSETQRNKGNFPGRFSGRQFSNSRSEMNVSTLELGDSALYLCASSRGDRGIGGSTGELFFGEGSRLTVL.